Each of the 19 T cell receptor beta chains below was sequenced from the same sample in a study of T cells in Graves' hyperthyroidism and ophthalmopathy. The source material, RNA transcripts, was used to amplify TCR beta CDR3 regions. The HTBI primer set drove a first-round RT-PCR of the TCR CDR3. One entry per CDR3 protein results from TCRdb running MiXCR on the multiplex PCR reads. The sample has a few hundred thousand distinct CDR3 sequences; less than 25% are singletons. Sequenced: blood. All receptors come from a man younger than 30 with Graves' hyperthyroidism.

The chain carries TRBV2 and TRBJ2-2, with TRBD2 matching over 9 bases. The CDR3 covers 18 residues. Trimming took 8 bases from V and 3 from J; bases not matched to a gene: 16. Germline V gene sequence: CDR1 SNHLY, CDR2 FYNNEI. DNA of the CDR3: TGTGCCAGCCTCATTTCGGGACTAGCCCTACCCCACACCGGGGAGCTGTTTTTT. Its translation is CASLISGLALPHTGELFF.

V gene TRBV28 combines with J gene TRBJ2-7, with 8 bases that match TRBD1. The CDR3 is made up of 15 amino acids. J was trimmed by 7 bases and V by 4 bases; bases with no gene match: 12. CDR1 and CDR2 (germline): MDHEN, SYDVKM. CDR3 residues: CASSSAPGQVREQYF. The CDR3 region has the DNA TGTGCCAGCAGTTCCGCCCCGGGACAGGTGAGGGAGCAGTACTTC.

This clonotype was observed many times. The chain joins TRBV28 to TRBJ2-7; D is ambiguous. V was cut by 5 bases and J by 2 bases, with 19 bases left in between. The germline V gene encodes CDR1 MDHEN and CDR2 SYDVKM. The CDR3 runs 16 residues. Here the CDR3 reads CASSRRQWVPTYEQYF. CDR3 coding DNA: TGTGCCAGCAGTCGACGACAATGGGTTCCAACCTACGAGCAGTACTTC. Supplemented by reference TRBV28 and TRBJ2-7, the full variable domain reads DVKVTQSSRYLVKRTGEKVFLECVQDMDHENMFWYRQDPGLGLRLIYFSYDVKMKEKGDIPEGYSVSREKKERFSLILESASTNQTSMYLCASSRRQWVPTYEQYFGPGTRLTVT.

This clonotype has at least ten counts. The chain links TRBV29-1 to TRBJ1-1; D unresolved. Deletions cut 5 bases from V and 0 bases from J, with 10 bases between. The CDR3 runs to 13 residues. Germline V CDR1 and CDR2: SQVTM, ANQGSEA. CDR3 in amino acids: CSVTTSMNTEAFF. The CDR3 region has the DNA TGCAGCGTTACGACTTCCATGAACACTGAAGCTTTCTTT.

The sample holds many counts of this clonotype. This chain connects TRBV12-3 or TRBV12-4 to TRBJ2-5, with 7 bases fitting TRBD2. V lost 5 bases, J lost 9 bases, and 6 bases stayed unmatched. This CDR3 has 12 amino acids. CDR3 loop: CASSTTREAQYF. As DNA, the CDR3 is TGTGCCAGCAGTACCACTCGGGAGGCCCAGTACTTC.

This clonotype was seen at least ten times. The chain carries TRBV28 and TRBJ1-5; D is perhaps TRBD1 (6 bases). V gave up 5 bases and J gave up 2 bases, with 13 bases separating them. This CDR3 contains 15 residues. Looked up from germline, CDR1 is MDHEN and CDR2 is SYDVKM. CDR3 amino acids: CASSTQGRGNQPQHF. As DNA, the CDR3 is TGTGCCAGCAGTACTCAGGGGCGGGGCAATCAGCCCCAGCATTTT.

This clonotype was counted ten times or more. This chain links TRBV12-3 or TRBV12-4 with TRBJ1-5; TRBD1 is a possible D gene (5 bases). The V end was cut by 3 bases, the J end by 10 bases, with 13 bases between. The CDR3 totals 13 residues. CDR3 nucleotides: TGTGCCAGCAGTTTCGCGGGAGGGGTCCCCCAGCATTTT. Amino acid sequence: CASSFAGGVPQHF.

This clonotype was counted a single time. The CDR3 DNA follows: TGTGCCAGCAGCCACGATCATGTAGACACCATATATTTT. It codes for CASSHDHVDTIYF. This chain uses TRBV7-2 with TRBJ1-3; D is unclear. V was shortened by 5 bases and J by 8 bases, with 13 bases between the two germline ends. The CDR3 is made up of 13 amino acids. Germline loops: CDR1 SGHTA, CDR2 FQGNSA.

On this clonotype: One junction end does not reproduce the germline sequence, and a read error may be involved. The chain has TRBV12-3 or TRBV12-4 and TRBJ2-7; 7 nucleotides line up with TRBD1. The CDR3 length is 14 residues. CDR3 protein: CASSSGQISHEQYF. The CDR3 DNA follows: TGTGCCAGCAGTTCGGGACAGATCTCCCACGAGCAGTACTTC.

This clonotype was detected a few times. The chain joins TRBV5-1 to TRBJ1-6, with TRBD1 matching 8 bases. The germline gives CDR1 SGHRS, CDR2 YFSETQ. The trim removed 5 bases at V and 8 bases at J, leaving 3 bases unmatched. The CDR3 runs to 13 residues. CDR3 nucleotides: TGCGCCAGCAGACAGGGGGTTGATTCACCCCTCCACTTT. It is translated as CASRQGVDSPLHF.

This clonotype occurred many times. This chain joins TRBV7-8 and TRBJ1-5; D possibly corresponds to TRBD1 (5 bases). Trimming cost V 5 bases and J 3 bases, with 11 bases left between them. Germline V gene sequence: CDR1 SGHVS, CDR2 FQNEAQ. This CDR3 has 14 residues. The chain's CDR3 is CASSTRDLNQPQHF. CDR3 DNA sequence: TGTGCCAGCAGCACCCGGGACCTCAATCAGCCCCAGCATTTT.

The chain recombines TRBV30 with TRBJ1-5; D may be TRBD1 (5 bases). The CDR3 runs 17 residues. From germline, CDR1 is GTSNPN and CDR2 SVGIG (reference sequence). V was trimmed by 1 base and J by 2 bases, leaving 18 bases between them. CDR3 coding DNA: TGTGCCTGGAGTGGCTATGATGGGACGGGGGGCAATCAGCCCCAGCATTTT. This codes for CAWSGYDGTGGNQPQHF.

This clonotype was seen repeatedly, ten times or more. This chain links TRBV6-2 or TRBV6-3 with TRBJ2-7; D is unclear. There are 12 residues in the CDR3. Trimming cost V 5 bases and J 4 bases, with 9 bases left between them. Germline V CDR1 and CDR2: MNHEY, SVGEGT. The CDR3 spells CASSPLVYEQYF. In nucleotides, the CDR3 is TGTGCCAGCAGTCCTTTGGTGTACGAGCAGTACTTC.

There are many counts of this clonotype. J is TRBJ2-5 and V is TRBV11-2; 9 nucleotides align to TRBD1. J lost 0 bases, V lost 2 bases, and 4 bases had no gene match. Looked up from germline, CDR1 is SGHAT and CDR2 is FQNNGV. The CDR3 covers 16 residues. CDR3 bases: TGTGCCAGCAGCTTATTTACAGGGGGCTACCAAGAGACCCAGTACTTC. Translating it yields CASSLFTGGYQETQYF.

At least ten counts were recorded for this clonotype. The genes are TRBV6-2 or TRBV6-3 and TRBJ2-2; 16 bases are shared with TRBD2. J was trimmed by 6 bases and V by 1 base; bases with no gene match: 8. Germline values: CDR1 MNHEY, CDR2 SVGEGT. The CDR3 totals 19 residues. This CDR3 is CASSYLGLAGGPSSGELFF. Written as DNA, the CDR3 is TGTGCCAGCAGTTACTTGGGACTAGCGGGGGGGCCTTCGTCCGGGGAGCTGTTTTTT.

The chain uses TRBV12-3 or TRBV12-4 and TRBJ1-2; the D gene is possibly TRBD1 (6 bases). Trimming left V 5 bases short and J 3 bases short, with 13 bases between. The CDR3 covers 14 residues. The CDR3 sequence: CASSANRVYYGYTF. The CDR3 DNA reads TGTGCCAGCAGTGCCAACAGGGTTTACTATGGCTACACCTTC.

The chain has TRBV11-3 and TRBJ1-1; D gene unclear. CDR1 and CDR2 (germline): SGHNT, YENEEA. The CDR3 loop spans 11 amino acids. Trimming shortened V by 0 bases and J by 11 bases, and 7 bases separated the two germline ends. The CDR3 loop reads CASSLDRLAFF. The CDR3 nucleotides are TGTGCCAGCAGCTTAGATCGGTTGGCTTTCTTT.

With regard to this clonotype: A read error may be the cause here, since a much bigger clone is one base away. The chain combines TRBV19 with TRBJ1-1; the match to TRBD1 covers 7 bases. Germline V CDR1 and CDR2: LNHDA, SQIVND (reference sequence). CDR3 length: 13 residues. The DNA for the CDR3 is TGTGCCAGTAGTATCGACAGGGACACTAAAGCTTTCTTT. Protein sequence: CASSIDRDTKAFF. The full variable domain, in which reference TRBV19 and TRBJ1-1 provide the parts outside the CDR3, is DGGITQSPKYLFRKEGQNVTLSCEQNLNHDAMYWYRQDPGQGLRLIYYSQIVNDFQKGDIAEGYSVSREKKESFPLTVTSAQKNPTAFYLCASSIDRDTKAFFGQGTRLTVV.

The sample holds many counts of this clonotype. V and J are TRBV5-1 and TRBJ1-2; D not resolved. The CDR3 totals 14 residues. Between the trimmed V and J ends, which lost 4 bases and 6 bases, there was a span of 16 bases. The V gene's germline CDR1 is SGHRS and CDR2 YFSETQ. CDR3 protein: CASSQGQAANGYTF. CDR3 in DNA: TGCGCCAGCAGCCAAGGCCAGGCTGCGAATGGCTACACCTTC.